This T cell receptor (beta chain) was documented in a study of T cell responses to AZD1222 COVID-19 vaccine. Study outcomes and limitations: White British donors predominated, females outnumbered males, and clonal diversity was possibly underestimated. Seropositive AZD1222 recipients at baseline numbered only five or six. Spike-specific TCR breadth rose after two AZD1222 doses, and depth rose as well. Regions 160-218 and 743-854 dominated among vaccine-associated CD4 TCRs spanning spike.

Produced via immunoSEQ multiplex PCR; TCRdb's table is partial and in-frame only. The profile shows 65,000 to 90,000 clones, roughly 85% of them singletons. The sample holds one count of this clone. Its antigen is not known. The CDR3 is 12 amino acids. The germline CDR1 and CDR2 sequences are GTSNPN and SVGIG (reference sequence). V was trimmed by 3 bases and J by 1 base, leaving 6 bases between them. The rearrangement links TRBV30 to TRBJ1-1; D unclear. Source: peripheral blood, taken 28 days after the second AZD1222 dose. The receptor was derived from an adult who received the AZD1222 COVID-19 vaccine. For the CDR3, the DNA is TGTGCCTGGAGCGGTACGAACACTGAAGCTTTCTTT. This codes for CAWSGTNTEAFF. The full variable domain, completed using reference TRBV30 and TRBJ1-1, is SQTIHQWPATLVQPVGSPLSLECTVEGTSNPNLYWYRQAAGRGLQLLFYSVGIGQISSEVPQNLSASRPQDRQFILSSKKLLLSDSGFYLCAWSGTNTEAFFGQGTRLTVV.